The T cell receptor (beta chain) under discussion was sequenced for a study of T cells expressing NK-cell markers. This CDR3 comprises 14 residues. Per the germline V gene, CDR1 is SEHNR and CDR2 is FQNEAQ (reference sequence). The TCR beta cDNA came from 5'RACE template switching with UMIs. TCRdb reworked the 5' RACE reads into one entry per CDR3 protein, no DNA. In all, the sample yields some 440,000 distinct CDR3 sequences. Sequencing input: blood T cells: a sorted CD56 or NKG2C T cell subset, CD4+ or CD8+ T cells, or bulk PBMC T cells (not recorded which). The gene calls are TRBV7-9 and TRBJ1-3; TCRdb returns TRBD1, unconfirmable since there is no DNA. The receptor's source is a woman in her 50s in good health. The CDR3 sequence: CASRGGASGNTIYF.